This T cell receptor (beta chain) was retrieved from a study of cytomegalovirus exposure and HLA in healthy donors. Study-level results: The study dropped some indistinguishable V segments, TRBV6-2 and TRBV6-3 among them. By HLA locus, TCR association rates varied in a later analysis, with DRB1 showing the most and HLA-C the fewest. Other equally common chains were less clonally expanded than HLA-associated TCR beta chains, a later analysis showed. Most subjects had HLA-A and HLA-B alleles reportedly predicted accurately by TCR beta sequences.

13 Jbeta primers and 60 Vbeta primers were used for the PCR. The repertoire was sequenced with immunoSEQ multiplex PCR; TCRdb's copy has only in-frame clones and lacks some. The sample includes approximately 140,000 clones, around 80% seen only once; the top ten take around 1.9%. Germline assignment: CDR1 SNHLY and CDR2 FYNNEI. The CDR3 is 12 amino acids. Trimming took off 2 bases at V and 9 bases at J, with 10 bases between the two ends. Concerning this clone: Its antigen is not identified.

This sequence was found in a woman aged 45-59 years in good health and CMV-seronegative. The sample comprised PBMCs. This chain links TRBV2 with TRBJ1-2, with a weak D call TRBD1 (5 bases). The CDR3 protein is CASSEQGSRYTF. In nucleotides, the CDR3 is TGTGCCAGCAGTGAACAGGGAAGTCGCTACACCTTC.